These 23 T cell receptor beta chains were all obtained from the same sample, sequenced in a study of naive and memory T cell subsets. Both TRBC1 and TRBC2 were covered by a beta constant-region primer of two equimolar oligonucleotides. TCRdb re-called the UMI-ligation and nested PCR reads through MiXCR, storing one row per CDR3 protein. The sample lists 130,000 to 150,000 distinct CDR3 sequences; more than 15% were seen once. Sequencing used naive CD4+ T cells from blood. The receptors here all came from a human donor in good health.

This clonotype has more than one count but fewer than ten. The genes are TRBV5-1 and TRBJ2-1; 7 bases agree with TRBD2. The trim removed 0 bases at V and 3 bases at J, leaving 12 bases unmatched. CDR3 length: 18 residues. CDR1 and CDR2 from the germline V gene are SGHRS and YFSETQ. For the CDR3, the DNA is TGCGCCAGCAGCTTGGCCTCTTTTCGGGGAGGGGACTACAATGAGCAGTTCTTC. The encoded protein is CASSLASFRGGDYNEQFF.

This chain joins TRBV4-3 and TRBJ1-5, with no clear D. The ends were cut back, 4 bases at V and 7 bases at J, with 14 bases in the middle. The CDR3 is made up of 14 amino acids. CDR1 is LGHNA, CDR2 YSLEER, per germline. The CDR3 protein is CASSRDSSGQPQHF. CDR3 nucleotides: TGCGCCAGCAGCCGAGACTCCTCGGGCCAGCCCCAGCATTTT.

This clonotype occurred a few times. The chain employs TRBV5-1 and TRBJ2-1; no clear D gene. Trimming took 4 bases from V and 5 from J, leaving 7 bases between them. Germline-derived CDR1 and CDR2 are SGHRS and YFSETQ. This CDR3 comprises 12 residues. CDR3 nucleotide sequence: TGCGCCAGCAGCCTGAATAACAATGAGCAGTTCTTC. Translation: CASSLNNNEQFF. Supplemented by reference TRBV5-1 and TRBJ2-1, the full variable domain reads KAGVTQTPRYLIKTRGQQVTLSCSPISGHRSVSWYQQTPGQGLQFLFEYFSETQRNKGNFPGRFSGRQFSNSRSEMNVSTLELGDSALYLCASSLNNNEQFFGPGTRLTVL.

V gene TRBV28 combines with J gene TRBJ2-5; 9 nucleotides match TRBD1. Trimming removed 5 bases from V and 4 bases from J; junction bases left unmatched: 5. This CDR3 has 14 residues. In germline, CDR1 is MDHEN, CDR2 SYDVKM. CDR3 region: CASSADRGGETQYF. CDR3 bases: TGTGCCAGCAGTGCGGACAGGGGAGGAGAGACCCAGTACTTC.

This clonotype has only a few counts. The gene calls are TRBV6-2 or TRBV6-3 and TRBJ1-2; 7 bases fit TRBD1. Trimming removed 7 bases from V and 4 bases from J; junction bases left unmatched: 9. This CDR3 is 14 amino acids long. Germline assignment: CDR1 MNHEY and CDR2 SVGEGT. The DNA of the CDR3 is TGTGCCAGCAACCAAAGGACAGGCTTCTATGGCTACACCTTC. It specifies CASNQRTGFYGYTF.

In this sample, this clonotype turned up a few times. V and J are TRBV4-2 and TRBJ2-7; 9 nucleotides line up with TRBD2. Germline V gives CDR1 LGHNA, CDR2 YNFKEQ. CDR3 size: 16 residues. The V gene end was trimmed by 1 base and the J gene end by 1 base; junction bases not matched to a gene: 5. The CDR3, as DNA: TGTGCCAGCAGCCAAGCAGCTAGCGGGACTTCCTACGAGCAGTACTTC. Amino acids: CASSQAASGTSYEQYF.

This clonotype has a handful of counts. The DNA for the CDR3 is TGTGCCAGCAGTTCCCACAGATACCAAGAGACCCAGTACTTC. Protein sequence: CASSSHRYQETQYF. V and J are TRBV6-1 and TRBJ2-5; no clear D. The germline V gene encodes CDR1 MNHNS and CDR2 SASEGT. The CDR3 spans 14 residues. V lost 5 bases, J lost 0 bases, and 10 bases lay in between.

This chain joins TRBV5-4 and TRBJ2-7; tentatively, D is TRBD1 (6 bases). V was pared by 4 bases and J by 4 bases, with 21 bases between. The CDR3 loop spans 16 amino acids. Germline-derived CDR1 and CDR2 are SGHNT and YYREEE (reference sequence). The CDR3: CASSGSLGTPHYEQYF. CDR3 bases: TGTGCCAGCAGCGGCTCACTCGGGACACCTCATTACGAGCAGTACTTC. Filled out from reference TRBV5-4 and TRBJ2-7, the complete variable domain reads ETGVTQSPTHLIKTRGQQVTLRCSSQSGHNTVSWYQQALGQGPQFIFQYYREEENGRGNFPPRFSGLQFPNYSSELNVNALELDDSALYLCASSGSLGTPHYEQYFGPGTRLTVT.

This clonotype showed up just a few times. This chain connects TRBV19 to TRBJ2-3; the match to TRBD2 covers 12 bases. From germline, CDR1 is LNHDA and CDR2 SQIVND (reference sequence). V shed 5 bases and J 0 bases; nucleotides not matched to a gene: 15. This CDR3 is built from 20 residues. The CDR3 sequence: CASSDGGLAGPAYSTDTQYF. The CDR3 DNA is TGTGCCAGTAGTGACGGCGGACTAGCGGGACCAGCGTATAGCACAGATACGCAGTATTTT.

The chain couples TRBV7-3 to TRBJ2-1; possible D gene TRBD2, 6 bases. The V end lost 2 bases, the J end lost 0 bases, and 8 bases lay between the germline ends. The CDR3 sequence is 15 residues long. The germline V gene encodes CDR1 SGHTA and CDR2 FQGTGA. The CDR3 reads CASSLLGGSYNEQFF. CDR3 sequence (DNA): TGTGCCAGCAGCTTATTGGGAGGCTCCTACAATGAGCAGTTCTTC.

This clonotype was observed at least ten times. The chain has TRBV20-1 and TRBJ1-5; D is ambiguous. Germline V gives CDR1 DFQATT, CDR2 SNEGSKA (reference sequence). Between the trimmed V and J ends, which lost 2 bases and 0 bases, there was a span of 8 bases. The CDR3 is 14 amino acids. In DNA, the CDR3 is TGCAGTGCTAGACCGGACGGTAGCAATCAGCCCCAGCATTTT. Its protein is CSARPDGSNQPQHF.

The V and J genes are TRBV29-1 and TRBJ1-1, with 7 bases that match TRBD1. Germline trimming cut 4 bases from V and 1 base from J; bases unmatched to any gene: 15. Germline loops: CDR1 SQVTM, CDR2 ANQGSEA. CDR3 size: 17 residues. CDR3 sequence: CSVGGQRLREKNTEAFF. In DNA form, the CDR3 reads TGCAGCGTTGGGGGACAGAGGCTAAGGGAGAAGAACACTGAAGCTTTCTTT.

The chain recombines TRBV6-2 or TRBV6-3 with TRBJ2-1; 14 positions agree with TRBD2. Germline V gene data show CDR1 as MNHEY and CDR2 as SVGEGT. The CDR3 consists of 16 residues. The trim removed 4 bases at V and 5 bases at J, leaving 4 bases unmatched. The CDR3: CASSSGTSGSHNEQFF. The DNA of the CDR3 is TGTGCCAGCAGTTCCGGGACTAGCGGGAGTCACAATGAGCAGTTCTTC.

This chain links TRBV20-1 with TRBJ1-1; D is perhaps TRBD1 (6 bases). The CDR3 covers 14 residues. CDR1 DFQATT and CDR2 SNEGSKA come from the germline V gene (reference sequence). V was pared by 3 bases and J by 0 bases, with 11 bases between. Written as DNA, the CDR3 is TGCAGTGCTAGCGGGACAAATATGAACACTGAAGCTTTCTTT. Amino acids: CSASGTNMNTEAFF.

The rearrangement joins TRBV6-6 to TRBJ1-4, with a weak D call TRBD1 (5 bases). Trimming took 0 bases from V and 6 from J, leaving 11 bases between them. Germline CDR1 reads MNHNY; CDR2 reads SVGAGI (reference sequence). There are 15 residues in the CDR3. The CDR3 DNA reads TGTGCCAGCAGTTACTCGCTGTGGGGGGATGAAAAACTGTTTTTT. It encodes CASSYSLWGDEKLFF.

The V and J genes are TRBV7-9 and TRBJ2-7; no firm D call. CDR3 length: 12 residues. Germline assignment: CDR1 SEHNR and CDR2 FQNEAQ (reference sequence). V shed 4 bases and J shed 5 bases, with 9 bases lying between them. The CDR3 DNA reads as TGTGCCAGCAGCTCGGTTGCTGACGAGCAGTACTTC. It specifies CASSSVADEQYF.

The table lists this clonotype with a few counts. The chain carries TRBV4-3 and TRBJ2-1, with TRBD2 identical over 9 bases. The J segment lost 4 bases and the V segment lost 3 bases, leaving 13 bases of the junction unmatched. In germline, CDR1 is LGHNA, CDR2 YSLEER. The CDR3 contains 18 residues. The DNA for the CDR3 is TGCGCCAGCAGCCAGAGACTAGCGGCGACGGACGGATACAATGAGCAGTTCTTC. Translated, it gives CASSQRLAATDGYNEQFF.

This sequence joins TRBV20-1 and TRBJ1-4, with D unclear. Germline loops: CDR1 DFQATT, CDR2 SNEGSKA (reference sequence). CDR3 length equals 17 residues. Trimming took off 1 base at V and 0 bases at J, with 15 bases between the two ends. This CDR3 is CSARGRPDGATNEKLFF. DNA for the CDR3: TGCAGTGCTAGAGGAAGACCCGACGGCGCAACTAATGAAAAACTGTTTTTT.

This clonotype was found a few times. CDR3: CASTSGSQETQYF. As DNA, the CDR3 is TGTGCCAGCACTAGCGGGAGCCAAGAGACCCAGTACTTC. The chain carries TRBV6-6 and TRBJ2-5; 10 bases align to TRBD2. Germline V gives CDR1 MNHNY, CDR2 SVGAGI (reference sequence). This CDR3 region has 13 residues. The V and J ends lost 7 bases and 1 base, in that order; junction bases with no gene match: 0.

This clonotype has just a few counts. The CDR3 reads CATSRDKGLSGRAGELFF. The CDR3, as DNA: TGTGCCACCAGCAGAGATAAGGGATTGAGCGGGAGGGCCGGGGAGCTGTTTTTT. The chain joins TRBV15 to TRBJ2-2, with 10 positions matching TRBD2. CDR1 is LNHNV and CDR2 is YYDKDF in the germline V gene (reference sequence). The CDR3 totals 18 residues. V lost 0 bases to trimming and J lost 6 bases; unmatched junction nucleotides: 10.

This clonotype was seen only a few times. The chain links TRBV20-1 to TRBJ2-2, with D perhaps TRBD2 (5 bases). Germline values: CDR1 DFQATT, CDR2 SNEGSKA (reference sequence). CDR3 size: 14 residues. The V and J ends lost 4 bases and 0 bases respectively, with 9 bases between them. The CDR3 loop reads CSATLSANTGELFF. The CDR3 DNA sequence: TGCAGTGCTACCCTTAGCGCGAACACCGGGGAGCTGTTTTTT.

In this sample, this clonotype turned up a few times. DNA of the CDR3: TGTGCCAGCACCATTATTATGGCTAGGGGAGGCAATGAGCAGTTCTTC. Translating gives CASTIIMARGGNEQFF. V is TRBV13 and J is TRBJ2-1; tentative D call: TRBD2 (6 bases). Germline-derived CDR1 and CDR2 are PRHDT and FYEKMQ (reference sequence). V lost 7 bases and J 6 bases, leaving 22 bases between the germline ends. This CDR3 region has 16 residues.

This clonotype showed up just a few times. The gene calls are TRBV18 and TRBJ2-7; the D is unclear. Germline V gives CDR1 KGHSH, CDR2 LQKENI. Trimming removed 6 bases at V and 0 bases at J, with 15 bases between. There are 15 residues in the CDR3. DNA for the CDR3: TGTGCCAGCTCCCTTGGTGGGGTTAACTCCTACGAGCAGTACTTC. Protein: CASSLGGVNSYEQYF.